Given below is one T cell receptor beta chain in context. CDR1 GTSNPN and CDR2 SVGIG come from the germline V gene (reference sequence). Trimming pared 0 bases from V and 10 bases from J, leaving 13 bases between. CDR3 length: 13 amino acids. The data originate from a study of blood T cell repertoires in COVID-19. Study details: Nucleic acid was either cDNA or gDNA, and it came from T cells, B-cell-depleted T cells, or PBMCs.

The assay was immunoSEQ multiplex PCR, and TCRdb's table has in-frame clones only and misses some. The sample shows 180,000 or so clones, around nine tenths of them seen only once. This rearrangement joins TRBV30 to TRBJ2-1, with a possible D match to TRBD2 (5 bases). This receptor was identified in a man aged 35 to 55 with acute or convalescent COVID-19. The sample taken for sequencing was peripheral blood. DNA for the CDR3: TGTGCCTGGAGTGTACTAGGTCAAGACGAGCAGTTCTTC. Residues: CAWSVLGQDEQFF.